The rows below give T cell receptor beta chains drawn from one sample of a study of cytomegalovirus exposure and HLA in healthy donors. This table comes from immunoSEQ multiplex PCR, and its TCRdb copy is limited to in-frame clones, with some not included. The table lists about 130,000 clones, 80% of them singletons. The sequenced sample consisted of PBMCs. The receptors were sampled from a man aged 25-45 years in good health and CMV-seropositive. Both conserved end residues are part of each CDR3. The D gene is left open where the match is weak. Clone size is given for some rows only: seen once, a few or many times, or a class if the clone is expanded.

size | J | V | D | CDR3 | DNA
- | TRBJ2-4 | TRBV12-5 | TRBD1 | CASGLRDSWYF | TGTGCTAGTGGTTTGCGGGACAGTTGGTACTTC
- | TRBJ1-4 | TRBV4-1 | - | CASSQDELFNEKLFF | TGCGCCAGCAGCCAAGACGAGCTCTTTAATGAAAAACTGTTTTTT
- | TRBJ1-1 | TRBV29-1 | - | CSVEAREGRQPNRNTEAFF | TGCAGCGTTGAAGCCAGGGAGGGGCGACAGCCGAACAGGAACACTGAAGCTTTCTTT
- | TRBJ1-1 | TRBV6-5 | - | CASSYQQGRTEAFF | TGTGCCAGCAGTTATCAGCAGGGGCGGACTGAAGCTTTCTTT
- | TRBJ1-2 | TRBV6-6 | TRBD1 | CASGRRDRGLYGYTF | TGTGCCAGCGGAAGACGGGACAGGGGACTCTATGGCTACACCTTC
- | TRBJ1-4 | TRBV4-1 | - | CASSQWGRPIWQEKLFF | TGCGCCAGCAGCCAATGGGGGCGACCTATCTGGCAAGAAAAACTGTTTTTT
once | TRBJ1-4 | TRBV12-5 | - | CASGLVRRGMGDEKLFF | TGTGCTAGTGGTTTGGTCCGTAGGGGGATGGGGGATGAAAAACTGTTTTTT
- | TRBJ2-2 | TRBV30 | TRBD1 | CAYPGGNTGELFF | TGTGCCTACCCAGGGGGAAACACCGGGGAGCTGTTTTTT
- | TRBJ1-1 | TRBV4-1 | TRBD1 | CASSQVNIGQGVTEAFF | TGCGCCAGCAGCCAAGTTAATATTGGACAGGGGGTAACTGAAGCTTTCTTT
- | TRBJ1-5 | TRBV28 | TRBD1 | CATLSLAGGFHQPQHF | TGTGCCACCTTGTCGTTGGCAGGGGGCTTCCATCAGCCCCAGCATTTT
- | TRBJ2-4 | TRBV10-2 | - | CASSESAGVSKNIQYF | TGCGCCAGCAGTGAGTCGGCCGGGGTATCCAAAAACATTCAGTACTTC
- | TRBJ1-1 | TRBV27 | - | CASKQGLAEAFF | TGTGCCAGCAAACAGGGATTGGCTGAAGCTTTCTTT
- | TRBJ2-3 | TRBV5-1 | - | CASSFIQGDTQYF | TGCGCCAGCAGCTTTATACAGGGAGATACGCAGTATTTT
- | TRBJ1-5 | TRBV9 | TRBD1 | CASSGTAGQGFPGEPQHF | TGTGCCAGCAGCGGAACAGCGGGACAGGGTTTTCCCGGGGAGCCCCAGCATTTT
- | TRBJ1-5 | TRBV7-8 | TRBD1 | CASSPRRRGDRYFGQPQHF | TGTGCCAGCAGCCCCCGTCGCCGAGGGGACAGATACTTCGGTCAGCCCCAGCATTTT
few | TRBJ2-2 | TRBV28 | - | CASSREGELFF | TGTGCCAGCAGTAGGGAGGGGGAGCTGTTTTTT
- | TRBJ2-7 | TRBV2 | TRBD2 | CASRATRSERGAPQEQYF | TGTGCCAGCAGGGCGACCCGCTCGGAGCGGGGGGCACCTCAAGAGCAGTACTTC
- | TRBJ2-1 | TRBV9 | - | CASSVMVQGNNEQFF | TGTGCCAGCAGCGTAATGGTCCAGGGAAACAATGAGCAGTTCTTC
- | TRBJ1-4 | TRBV9 | - | CASSPHLDYATNEKLFF | TGTGCCAGCAGCCCCCACCTAGACTATGCAACTAATGAAAAACTGTTTTTT
- | TRBJ2-7 | TRBV2 | - | CASSVSGKALEQYF | TGTGCCAGCAGTGTAAGCGGTAAGGCCCTGGAGCAGTACTTC
- | TRBJ1-1 | TRBV5-3 | - | CARSSGMAEAFF | TGTGCCAGAAGCTCAGGGATGGCTGAAGCTTTCTTT
- | TRBJ2-1 | TRBV7-3 | - | CASSTRQTNEQFF | TGTGCCAGCAGCACCCGACAGACCAATGAGCAGTTCTTC
once | TRBJ1-2 | TRBV29-1 | - | CSVAAGNPLGGYTF | TGCAGCGTTGCGGCAGGGAACCCCCTCGGTGGCTACACCTTC
- | TRBJ2-2 | TRBV2 | TRBD2 | CASRPSGGSGELFF | TGTGCCAGCAGGCCTAGCGGGGGGTCCGGGGAGCTGTTTTTT
- | TRBJ2-3 | TRBV9 | - | CASGEAVRTDTQYF | TGTGCCAGCGGGGAAGCGGTTCGCACAGATACGCAGTATTTT
- | TRBJ1-1 | TRBV19 | TRBD1 | CASSMGQDLTEAFF | TGTGCCAGTAGTATGGGACAGGACCTCACTGAAGCTTTCTTT
- | TRBJ1-3 | TRBV6-1 | - | CASSVGLTGNTIYF | TGTGCCAGCAGTGTGGGGCTTACTGGAAACACCATATATTTT
once | TRBJ2-6 | TRBV7-3 | - | CASSRPGHLSGANVLTF | TGTGCCAGCAGCAGACCGGGACACCTCTCTGGGGCCAACGTCCTGACTTTC
- | TRBJ2-4 | TRBV11-2 | - | CASSYRPGSENIQYF | TGTGCCAGCAGCTATCGGCCGGGTTCCGAAAACATTCAGTACTTC
few | TRBJ1-1 | TRBV2 | - | CASSSARGVAFF | TGTGCCAGCAGTTCAGCGCGGGGGGTAGCTTTCTTT
- | TRBJ2-1 | TRBV6-5 | TRBD1 | CASSWDRVGSYNEQFF | TGTGCCAGCAGTTGGGACAGGGTTGGCTCCTACAATGAGCAGTTCTTC
- | TRBJ2-1 | TRBV9 | TRBD2 | CASTTSSGGTYNEQFF | TGTGCCAGCACCACTTCTAGCGGGGGTACCTACAATGAGCAGTTCTTC
- | TRBJ1-5 | TRBV5-6 | TRBD1 | CASSRGTGHQPQHF | TGTGCCAGCAGCCGGGGGACAGGGCATCAGCCCCAGCATTTT
- | TRBJ1-4 | TRBV4-1 | TRBD1 | CASSQEFFQGAWEKLFF | TGCGCCAGCAGCCAAGAATTTTTTCAGGGGGCTTGGGAAAAACTGTTTTTT
- | TRBJ1-2 | TRBV19 | - | CASSISGFGYGYTF | TGTGCCAGTAGTATCTCCGGGTTTGGCTATGGCTACACCTTC
- | TRBJ2-3 | TRBV10-3 | - | CAISDRVDTDTQYF | TGTGCCATCAGTGACAGGGTCGACACAGATACGCAGTATTTT
- | TRBJ2-2 | TRBV6-1 | TRBD2 | CASSESPSGGPGELFF | TGTGCCAGCAGTGAGTCGCCTAGCGGGGGGCCCGGGGAGCTGTTTTTT